This T cell receptor (beta chain) was observed in a study of blood T cell repertoires in COVID-19. Study information: The samples span acute and convalescent COVID-19 from the United States, Italy and Spain. T cells, B-cell-depleted T cells, or PBMCs supplied cDNA or gDNA.

Original analysis: Amplification of reference gene primers was used by the study to estimate nucleated cell counts. Method: immunoSEQ multiplex PCR; TCRdb's copy keeps in-frame clones and lacks some. From that table come the V and J calls and clone size; the DNA was used to work out D and trimming. Here the sample spans about 240,000 clones, under 85% being singletons. The germline V gene has CDR1 SEHNR and CDR2 FQNEAQ (reference sequence). The CDR3 consists of 16 residues. Between the trimmed V and J ends, which lost 7 bases and 0 bases, there was a span of 18 bases. Sequencing was performed on peripheral blood. The origin of this receptor is a human donor in a cohort sampled during active COVID-19. The J gene is TRBJ2-5, the V gene TRBV7-9, with D perhaps matching TRBD1 (6 bases). The CDR3, as DNA: TGTGCCAGCACGAGGTCGGGCCAGGGGTACCAAGAGACCCAGTACTTC. This codes for CASTRSGQGYQETQYF.